This T cell receptor (beta chain) originates from a study of PD-L1 blockade in urothelial cancer. Study-wide background: Males with bladder-origin urothelial cancer constituted about 90% of the roughly 30 patients. Researchers found blood samples held a median of roughly 140,000 T cells.

Patients yielded 1 to 8 samples each, pretreatment and on-treatment. Sequenced by immunoSEQ multiplex PCR; TCRdb stores in-frame clones only, minus some. The sample gives 90,000 to 120,000 clones, roughly 84% of which show up once; 2.4% is in the top ten. Study results and limitations: It was durable-benefit patients whose tumor-associated blood clones expanded more at 3 weeks.

The V gene's germline CDR1 is SGHDT and CDR2 YYEEEE. The germline V and J ends were trimmed by 2 bases and 3 bases, with 9 bases remaining between them. The CDR3 is 13 amino acids. Regarding this clone: Its antigen is currently unknown.

J is TRBJ2-7 and V is TRBV5-6, with a tentative D call TRBD2 (6 bases). This clonotype originated in a man aged 45 to 65 with urothelial cancer. Here the sequenced sample was PBMCs, taken around atezolizumab (anti-PD-L1) treatment. Written as DNA, the CDR3 is TGTGCCAGCAGCTTTAACGGGGGCTACGAGCAGTACTTC. The encoded protein is CASSFNGGYEQYF.